The 13 T cell receptor beta chains below all came from one sample that was sequenced in a study of preoperative IRX-2 immunotherapy in early breast cancer. Sample treatment: preoperative locoregional IRX-2 cytokine immunotherapy. The assay was immunoSEQ multiplex PCR, and TCRdb's table has in-frame clones only and misses some. The sample yields over 60,000 clones, around 94% seen once. Sampling took place from a patient treated with IRX-2 immunotherapy. The receptors stem from a human donor with breast cancer.

V and J are TRBV12-5 and TRBJ1-2; TRBD1 agrees at 8 bases. Trimming took 5 bases from V and 5 from J; bases not matched to a gene: 4. This CDR3 has 13 amino acids. In germline, CDR1 is LGHNT, CDR2 FRNRAP. Here the CDR3 reads CASGGQGWYGYTF. CDR3 DNA: TGTGCTAGTGGTGGACAGGGCTGGTATGGCTACACCTTC. Full variable domain (outside the CDR3, taken from reference TRBV12-5 and TRBJ1-2): DARVTQTPRHKVTEMGQEVTMRCQPILGHNTVFWYRQTMMQGLELLAYFRNRAPLDDSGMPKDRFSAEMPDATLATLKIQPSEPRDSAVYFCASGGQGWYGYTFGSGTRLTVV.

The V gene is TRBV7-2, the J gene TRBJ2-1; D uncertain. This CDR3 contains 14 residues. V lost 7 bases and J lost 8, with 18 bases in between. Germline-derived CDR1 and CDR2 are SGHTA and FQGNSA. CDR3 sequence reads: CASMVAVNAHEQFF. CDR3 DNA: TGTGCCAGCATGGTCGCGGTAAACGCCCATGAGCAGTTCTTC.

This sequence joins TRBV11-1 and TRBJ1-3; a possible D gene is TRBD1 (6 bases). Trimming removed 5 bases from V and 1 base from J, with 9 bases in between. This CDR3 contains 14 residues. Germline V lookup: CDR1 SGHAT, CDR2 FQDESV (reference sequence). DNA for the CDR3: TGTGCCAGCAGCCAAACAGGGTCTGGAAACACCATATATTTT. Its protein is CASSQTGSGNTIYF.

The CDR3 sequence is CASSLGSPSVIQYF. CDR3 DNA: TGTGCCAGCAGCTTAGGTTCACCGTCTGTTATTCAGTACTTC. The chain joins TRBV7-2 to TRBJ2-4; D gene uncertain. Trimming removed 1 base at V and 10 bases at J, with 14 bases between. The CDR3 extends over 14 amino acids. Germline V gives CDR1 SGHTA, CDR2 FQGNSA.

This clone was observed a few times. This rearrangement joins TRBV9 to TRBJ1-1; D perhaps matches TRBD1 (5 bases). Germline V gene lookup returns CDR1 SGDLS and CDR2 YYNGEE. The CDR3 loop spans 14 amino acids. V lost 3 bases and J lost 7, with 16 bases in between. The CDR3 coding sequence is TGTGCCAGCAGCGCGTGGACTCAGGGCGATGAAGCTTTCTTT. Encoded protein: CASSAWTQGDEAFF.

This clone has only one observation. The DNA for the CDR3 is TGTGCCAGCAGCGTAGATGGGACAGGGTTTAATGAGCAGTTCTTC. Translating gives CASSVDGTGFNEQFF. The chain carries TRBV9 and TRBJ2-1, with 9 positions matching TRBD1. The V and J ends lost 0 bases and 7 bases, in that order; junction bases with no gene match: 5. Germline loops: CDR1 SGDLS, CDR2 YYNGEE. The CDR3 has 15 amino acids.

The chain employs TRBV27 and TRBJ2-2; D is perhaps TRBD1 (5 bases). CDR3 size: 13 residues. Trimming left V 4 bases short and J 6 bases short, with 9 bases between. Germline CDR1 and CDR2: MNHEY and SMNVEV (reference sequence). CDR3 region: CASSSDKAGELFF. Here the CDR3 DNA reads TGTGCCAGCAGTTCGGACAAGGCCGGGGAGCTGTTTTTT.

The chain joins TRBV21-1 to TRBJ2-5; the listed D gene, TRBD1, was not tested against the DNA. TRBV21-1 is a pseudogene locus. This CDR3 contains 15 residues. The DNA of the CDR3 is TGTGCCAGCAGCCCTTCGCAGGTTAACCAAGAGACCCAGTACTTC. Protein sequence: CASSPSQVNQETQYF.

This clone was counted a single time. CDR3 sequence (DNA): TGCGCCAGCAGCTTGACCGGGACGGGCCCCTACGAGCAGTACTTC. It yields the protein CASSLTGTGPYEQYF. The chain is built from TRBV5-1 and TRBJ2-7; perhaps D is TRBD1 or TRBD2 (5 bases each). This CDR3 spans 15 amino acids. The germline CDR1 and CDR2 sequences are SGHRS and YFSETQ. Deletions cut 1 base from V and 2 bases from J, with 13 bases between.

The chain employs TRBV5-1 and TRBJ1-1; D not certain. Germline-derived CDR1 and CDR2 are SGHRS and YFSETQ. There are 12 residues in the CDR3. Trimming took off 4 bases at V and 5 bases at J, with 9 bases between the two ends. The CDR3 nucleotides read TGCGCCAGCAGCCGAGAAGGAACTGAAGCTTTCTTT. This codes for CASSREGTEAFF. Combining the CDR3 with reference TRBV5-1 and TRBJ1-1 gives the whole variable domain KAGVTQTPRYLIKTRGQQVTLSCSPISGHRSVSWYQQTPGQGLQFLFEYFSETQRNKGNFPGRFSGRQFSNSRSEMNVSTLELGDSALYLCASSREGTEAFFGQGTRLTVV.

This clone was picked up one time. V and J are TRBV19 and TRBJ1-3; possibly TRBD1 for D (5 bases). Germline V gene data show CDR1 as LNHDA and CDR2 as SQIVND (reference sequence). Trimming removed 6 bases from V and 7 bases from J, with 16 bases in between. This CDR3 region has 14 residues. This CDR3 reads CASSQQGARNTIYF. CDR3 coding DNA: TGTGCCAGTAGCCAACAAGGGGCGCGTAACACCATATATTTT.

V gene TRBV18 combines with J gene TRBJ1-1, with no clear D. Germline V gene data show CDR1 as KGHSH and CDR2 as LQKENI. The CDR3 loop spans 12 amino acids. V was pared by 3 bases and J by 8 bases, with 10 bases between. DNA for the CDR3: TGTGCCAGCTCACCTCCAAGGGCCGAAGCTTTCTTT. This sequence encodes CASSPPRAEAFF.

The chain uses TRBV5-1 and TRBJ2-3, with 8 bases aligning to TRBD2. The CDR3 covers 14 residues. CDR1 is SGHRS and CDR2 is YFSETQ in the germline V gene. V lost 0 bases to trimming and J lost 8 bases; unmatched junction nucleotides: 5. The CDR3 here is CASSLELAETTQYF. Here the CDR3 DNA reads TGCGCCAGCAGCTTGGAACTAGCGGAGACTACGCAGTATTTT.